This T cell receptor beta chain is drawn from a study of T cell changes during pregnancy in multiple sclerosis. The CDR3 totals 16 residues. V was pared by 1 base and J by 4 bases, with 5 bases of the junction left unmatched. Germline V gene data show CDR1 as LGHNA and CDR2 as YNFKEQ. Only in-frame clones appear in the TCRdb table, and some are missing; sequencing was by immunoSEQ multiplex PCR. The sample includes over 45,000 clones, roughly 90% seen only once; the top ten take around 1.8%. This receptor was identified in a female donor with multiple sclerosis, enrolled in a pregnancy study. The specimen comprised peripheral blood, sampled after pregnancy. V is TRBV4-2 and J is TRBJ2-1; TRBD2 matches 9 bases. Here the CDR3 reads CASSQAFTSGYNEQFF. CDR3 DNA: TGTGCCAGCAGCCAAGCGTTTACTAGCGGGTACAATGAGCAGTTCTTC.